Listed here are 5 T cell receptor beta chains from one sample, sequenced in a study of cytomegalovirus exposure and HLA in healthy donors (dated by TCRdb to the late 2010s). The library was produced with the immunoSEQ multiplex PCR assay. A mixture of 60 forward primers for TCR Vbeta segments and 13 reverse primers for TCR Jbeta segments was used in the multiplex PCR. TCRdb stores this immuneACCESS table with in-frame sequences only. Part of the clones is absent; in the studies checked, under half of the shortfall reflects unresolved V genes, and no reason is known for the rest. This sample lists over 200,000 clones; 77% were detected once. Jointly, the top ten make up 2.5% to 3% of the sample. Sequencing was carried out using PBMCs. The receptor source for this set is a woman in her sixties in good health and CMV-seropositive.

The rearrangement uses TRBV7-9 and TRBJ2-3, with TRBD1 matching over 7 bases. J was trimmed by 6 bases and V by 1 base; bases with no gene match: 4. The CDR3 has 14 residues. Germline CDR1 and CDR2: SEHNR and FQNEAQ (reference sequence). The CDR3 bases are TGTGCCAGCAGCTTAGGGGACAGAGGGGATACGCAGTATTTT. This gives the protein CASSLGDRGDTQYF. Using reference TRBV7-9 and TRBJ2-3 for the parts outside the CDR3, the full variable domain is DTGVSQNPRHKITKRGQNVTFRCDPISEHNRLYWYRQTLGQGPEFLTYFQNEAQLEKSRLLSDRFSAERPKGSFSTLEIQRTEQGDSAMYLCASSLGDRGDTQYFGPGTRLTVL.

This clone was seen a single time. The CDR3 DNA follows: TGTGCCAGCTCACCTCCCTCTAGCGGGGGCCTCAATGAGCAGTTCTTC. Its translation: CASSPPSSGGLNEQFF. The rearrangement links TRBV18 to TRBJ2-1; 10 nucleotides align to TRBD2. Germline values: CDR1 KGHSH, CDR2 LQKENI. The CDR3 extends over 16 amino acids. V was pared by 3 bases and J by 6 bases, with 8 bases of the junction left unmatched. The full variable domain, completed using reference TRBV18 and TRBJ2-1, is NAGVMQNPRHLVRRRGQEARLRCSPMKGHSHVYWYRQLPEEGLKFMVYLQKENIIDESGMPKERFSAEFPKEGPSILRIQQVVRGDSAAYFCASSPPSSGGLNEQFFGPGTRLTVL.

The V call is TRBV5-1, the J call TRBJ1-2; weak D call: TRBD1 (6 bases). V gave up 4 bases and J gave up 1 base, with 14 bases separating them. Germline V gives CDR1 SGHRS, CDR2 YFSETQ. CDR3 length: 15 amino acids. CDR3 in amino acids: CASSRDGQSNYGYTF. DNA for the CDR3: TGCGCCAGCAGCCGCGACGGACAGAGTAACTATGGCTACACCTTC.

J is TRBJ1-3 and V is TRBV6-5; D unclear. Germline loops: CDR1 MNHEY, CDR2 SVGAGI. V shed 0 bases and J shed 7 bases, with 13 bases lying between them. The CDR3 covers 15 residues. CDR3 DNA: TGTGCCAGCAGTTACTCCTTTTCACCCGGGAACACCATATATTTT. It specifies CASSYSFSPGNTIYF.

The chain is built from TRBV5-4 and TRBJ2-1, with 8 bases fitting TRBD2. There are 15 residues in the CDR3. After removal of 1 base from V and 0 bases from J, the junction contained 0 bases not matched to a gene. Germline V gives CDR1 SGHNT, CDR2 YYREEE (reference sequence). The CDR3 here is CASSLSGSSYNEQFF. DNA for the CDR3: TGTGCCAGCAGCTTGAGCGGGAGCTCCTACAATGAGCAGTTCTTC.